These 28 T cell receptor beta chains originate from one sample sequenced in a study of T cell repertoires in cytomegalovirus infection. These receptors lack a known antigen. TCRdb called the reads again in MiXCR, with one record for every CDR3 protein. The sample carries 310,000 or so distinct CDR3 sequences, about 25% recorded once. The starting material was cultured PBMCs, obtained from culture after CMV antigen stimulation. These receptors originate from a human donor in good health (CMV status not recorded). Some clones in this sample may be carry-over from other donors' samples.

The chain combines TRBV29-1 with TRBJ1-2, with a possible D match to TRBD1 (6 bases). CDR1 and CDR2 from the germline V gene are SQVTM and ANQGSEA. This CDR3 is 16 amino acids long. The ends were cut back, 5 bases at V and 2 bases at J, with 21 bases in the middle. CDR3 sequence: CSVLTLPGHKNYGYTF. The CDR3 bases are TGCAGCGTTTTAACTTTGCCGGGACACAAAAACTATGGCTACACCTTC. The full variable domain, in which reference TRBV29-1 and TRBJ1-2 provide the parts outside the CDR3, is SAVISQKPSRDICQRGTSLTIQCQVDSQVTMMFWYRQQPGQSLTLIATANQGSEATYESGFVIDKFPISRPNLTFSTLTVSNMSPEDSSIYLCSVLTLPGHKNYGYTFGSGTRLTVV.

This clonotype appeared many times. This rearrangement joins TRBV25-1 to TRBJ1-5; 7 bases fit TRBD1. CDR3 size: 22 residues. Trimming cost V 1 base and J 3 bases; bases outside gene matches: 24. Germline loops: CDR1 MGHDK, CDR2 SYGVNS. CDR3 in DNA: TGTGCCAGCAGTGAATTCGATGGGATGGGACACAGGGGCGGCGTTGACAATCAGCCCCAGCATTTT. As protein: CASSEFDGMGHRGGVDNQPQHF.

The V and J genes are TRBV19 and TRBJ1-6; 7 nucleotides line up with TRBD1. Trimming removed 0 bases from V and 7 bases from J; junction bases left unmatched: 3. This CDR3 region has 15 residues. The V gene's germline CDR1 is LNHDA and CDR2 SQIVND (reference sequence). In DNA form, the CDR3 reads TGTGCCAGTAGTATAGAACAGGGGCGGAATTCACCCCTCCACTTT. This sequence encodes CASSIEQGRNSPLHF.

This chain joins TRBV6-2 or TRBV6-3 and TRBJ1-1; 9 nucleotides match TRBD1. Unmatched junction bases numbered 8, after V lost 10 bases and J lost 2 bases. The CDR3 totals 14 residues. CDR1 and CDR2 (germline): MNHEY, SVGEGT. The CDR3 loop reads CATKRDRENTEAFF. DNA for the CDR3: TGTGCCACCAAGAGGGACAGGGAAAACACTGAAGCTTTCTTT.

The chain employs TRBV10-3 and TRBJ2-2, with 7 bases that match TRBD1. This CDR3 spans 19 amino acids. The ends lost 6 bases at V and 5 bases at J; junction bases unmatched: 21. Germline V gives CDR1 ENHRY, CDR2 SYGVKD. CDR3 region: CAIRENPTGFGLRTGELFF. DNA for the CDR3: TGTGCCATCAGGGAGAACCCGACAGGGTTTGGGCTAAGGACCGGGGAGCTGTTTTTT.

CDR3 in amino acids: CASSLGPGRILGNTIYF. CDR3 nucleotide sequence: TGTGCCAGCAGCTTAGGCCCCGGGAGAATCCTTGGAAACACCATATATTTT. This chain joins TRBV13 and TRBJ1-3; D is unclear. The V and J ends lost 0 bases and 3 bases respectively, with 15 bases between them. This CDR3 has 17 amino acids. The germline V gene encodes CDR1 PRHDT and CDR2 FYEKMQ (reference sequence).

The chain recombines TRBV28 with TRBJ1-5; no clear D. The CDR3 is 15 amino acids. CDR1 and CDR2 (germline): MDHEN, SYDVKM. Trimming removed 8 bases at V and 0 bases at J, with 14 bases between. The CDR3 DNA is TGTGCCAGCCACGAGCTAAGACATAGCAATCAGCCCCAGCATTTT. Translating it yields CASHELRHSNQPQHF.

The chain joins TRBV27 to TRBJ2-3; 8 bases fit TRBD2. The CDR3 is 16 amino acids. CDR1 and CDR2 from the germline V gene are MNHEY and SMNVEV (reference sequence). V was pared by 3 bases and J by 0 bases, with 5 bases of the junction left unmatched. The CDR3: CASSLAPSGSTDTQYF. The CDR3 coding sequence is TGTGCCAGCAGTTTGGCTCCTAGCGGGAGCACAGATACGCAGTATTTT.

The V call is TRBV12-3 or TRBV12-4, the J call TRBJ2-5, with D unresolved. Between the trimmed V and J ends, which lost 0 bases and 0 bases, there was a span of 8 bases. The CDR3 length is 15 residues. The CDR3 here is CASSLAGRNQETQYF. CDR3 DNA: TGTGCCAGCAGTTTAGCTGGCCGGAACCAAGAGACCCAGTACTTC.

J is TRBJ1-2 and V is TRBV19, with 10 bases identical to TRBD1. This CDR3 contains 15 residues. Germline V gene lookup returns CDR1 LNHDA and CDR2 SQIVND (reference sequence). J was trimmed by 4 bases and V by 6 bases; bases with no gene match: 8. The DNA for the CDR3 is TGTGCCAGTAGAACGACAGGGGGCTCGGGCTATGGCTACACCTTC. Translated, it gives CASRTTGGSGYGYTF.

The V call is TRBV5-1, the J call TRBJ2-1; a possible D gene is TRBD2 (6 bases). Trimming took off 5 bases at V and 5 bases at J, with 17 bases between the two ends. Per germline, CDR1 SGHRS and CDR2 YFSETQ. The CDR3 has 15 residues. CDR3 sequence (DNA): TGCGCCAGCAGTAGGATTAGCGGAACTAACAATGAGCAGTTCTTC. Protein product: CASSRISGTNNEQFF.

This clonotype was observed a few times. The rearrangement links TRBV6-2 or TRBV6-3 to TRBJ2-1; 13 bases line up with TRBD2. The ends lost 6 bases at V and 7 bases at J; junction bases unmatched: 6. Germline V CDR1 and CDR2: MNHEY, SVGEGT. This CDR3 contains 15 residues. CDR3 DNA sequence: TGTGCCAGCAGCCGACTAGCGGGAGGAGGGAATGAGCAGTTCTTC. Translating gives CASSRLAGGGNEQFF.

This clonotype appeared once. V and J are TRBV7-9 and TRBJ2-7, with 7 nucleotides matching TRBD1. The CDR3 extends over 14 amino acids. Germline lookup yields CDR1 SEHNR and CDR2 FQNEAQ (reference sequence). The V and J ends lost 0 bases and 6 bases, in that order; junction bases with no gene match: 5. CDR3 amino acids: CASSLADRAGEQYF. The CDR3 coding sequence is TGTGCCAGCAGCTTAGCAGACAGGGCTGGCGAGCAGTACTTC.

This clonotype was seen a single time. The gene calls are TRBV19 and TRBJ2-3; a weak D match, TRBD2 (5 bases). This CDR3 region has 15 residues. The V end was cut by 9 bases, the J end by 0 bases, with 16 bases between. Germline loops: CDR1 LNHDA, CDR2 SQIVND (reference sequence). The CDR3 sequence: CASRDSDSSTDTQYF. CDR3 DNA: TGTGCCAGCCGCGACTCGGACTCAAGCACAGATACGCAGTATTTT.

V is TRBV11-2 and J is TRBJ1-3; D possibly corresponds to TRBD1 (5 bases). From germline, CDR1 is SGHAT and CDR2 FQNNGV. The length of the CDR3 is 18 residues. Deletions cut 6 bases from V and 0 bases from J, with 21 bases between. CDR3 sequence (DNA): TGTGCCAGCAGAAAAGGAGGGGTTTGGGGAAGCTCTGGAAACACCATATATTTT. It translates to CASRKGGVWGSSGNTIYF.

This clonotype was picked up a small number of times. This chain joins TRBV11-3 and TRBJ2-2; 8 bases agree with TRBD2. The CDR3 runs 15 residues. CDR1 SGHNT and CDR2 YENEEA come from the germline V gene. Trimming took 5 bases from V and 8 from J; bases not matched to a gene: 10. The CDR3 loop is CASSRSSSGRGELFF. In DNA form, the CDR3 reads TGTGCCAGCAGCCGTTCCTCCAGCGGGAGAGGGGAGCTGTTTTTT. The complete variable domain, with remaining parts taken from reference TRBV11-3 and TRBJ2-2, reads EAGVVQSPRYKIIEKKQPVAFWCNPISGHNTLYWYLQNLGQGPELLIRYENEEAVDDSQLPKDRFSAERLKGVDSTLKIQPAELGDSAVYLCASSRSSSGRGELFFGEGSRLTVL.

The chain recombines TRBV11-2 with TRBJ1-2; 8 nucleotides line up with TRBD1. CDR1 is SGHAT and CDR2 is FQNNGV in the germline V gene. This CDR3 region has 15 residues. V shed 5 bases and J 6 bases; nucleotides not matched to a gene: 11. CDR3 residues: CASSTRQGLSDGYTF. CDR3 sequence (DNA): TGTGCCAGCAGCACCAGACAGGGGCTTTCAGATGGCTACACCTTC.

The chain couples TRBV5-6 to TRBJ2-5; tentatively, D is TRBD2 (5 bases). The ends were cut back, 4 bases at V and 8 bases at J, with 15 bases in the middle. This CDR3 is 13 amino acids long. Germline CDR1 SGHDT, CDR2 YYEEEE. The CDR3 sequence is CASSRRTALTQYF. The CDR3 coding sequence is TGTGCCAGCAGCAGGCGGACTGCACTTACCCAGTACTTC.

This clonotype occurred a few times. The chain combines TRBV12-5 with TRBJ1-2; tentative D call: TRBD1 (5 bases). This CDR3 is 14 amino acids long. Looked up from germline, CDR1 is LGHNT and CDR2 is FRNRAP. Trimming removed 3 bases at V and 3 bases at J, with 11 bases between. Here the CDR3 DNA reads TGTGCTAGTGGTTTAGAGGGGCGTCACTATGGCTACACCTTC. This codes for CASGLEGRHYGYTF.

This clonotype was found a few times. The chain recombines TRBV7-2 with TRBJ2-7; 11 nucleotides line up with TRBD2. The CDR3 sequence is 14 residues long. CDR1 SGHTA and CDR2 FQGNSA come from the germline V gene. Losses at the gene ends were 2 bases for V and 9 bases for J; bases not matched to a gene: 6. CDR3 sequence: CASSLSTSGSRQYF. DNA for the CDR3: TGTGCCAGCAGCTTATCAACTAGCGGGAGTCGGCAGTACTTC.

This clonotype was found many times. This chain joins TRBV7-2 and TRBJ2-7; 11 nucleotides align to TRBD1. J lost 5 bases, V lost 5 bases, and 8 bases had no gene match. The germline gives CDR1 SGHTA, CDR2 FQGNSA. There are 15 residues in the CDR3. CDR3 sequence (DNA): TGTGCCAGCAGCCCAAGGACAGGGGGCGTAAACGAGCAGTACTTC. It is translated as CASSPRTGGVNEQYF.

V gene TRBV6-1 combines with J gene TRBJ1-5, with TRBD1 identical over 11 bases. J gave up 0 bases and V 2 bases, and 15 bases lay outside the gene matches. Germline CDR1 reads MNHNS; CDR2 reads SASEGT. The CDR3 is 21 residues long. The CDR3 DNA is TGTGCCAGCAGTGAAACTCTACTCCGACCCGGGACAGGGGGTAGCAATCAGCCCCAGCATTTT. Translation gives CASSETLLRPGTGGSNQPQHF.

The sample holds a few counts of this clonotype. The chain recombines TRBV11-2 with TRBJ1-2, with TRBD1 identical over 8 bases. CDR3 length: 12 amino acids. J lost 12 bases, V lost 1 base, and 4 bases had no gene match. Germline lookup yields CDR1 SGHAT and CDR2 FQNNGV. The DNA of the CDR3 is TGTGCCAGCAGCTTAGTAGGACAGGGCCACACCTTC. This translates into CASSLVGQGHTF.

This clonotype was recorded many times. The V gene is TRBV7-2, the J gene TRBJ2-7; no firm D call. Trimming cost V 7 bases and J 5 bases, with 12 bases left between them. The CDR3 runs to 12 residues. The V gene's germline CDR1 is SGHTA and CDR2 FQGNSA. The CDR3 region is CASMAFDHEQYF. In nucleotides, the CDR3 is TGTGCCAGCATGGCCTTTGACCACGAGCAGTACTTC.

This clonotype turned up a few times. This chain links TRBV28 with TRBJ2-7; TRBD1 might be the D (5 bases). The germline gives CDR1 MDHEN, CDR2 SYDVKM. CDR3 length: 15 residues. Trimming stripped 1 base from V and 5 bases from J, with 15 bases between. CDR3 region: CASSLFNAGNNEQYF. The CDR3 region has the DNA TGTGCCAGCAGTTTATTCAACGCAGGGAATAACGAGCAGTACTTC.

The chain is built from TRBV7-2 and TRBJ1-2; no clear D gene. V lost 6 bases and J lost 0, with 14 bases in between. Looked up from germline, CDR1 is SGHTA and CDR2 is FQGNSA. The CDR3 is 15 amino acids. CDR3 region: CASSHRSTANYGYTF. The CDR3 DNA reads TGTGCCAGCAGTCATAGGAGCACAGCTAACTATGGCTACACCTTC.

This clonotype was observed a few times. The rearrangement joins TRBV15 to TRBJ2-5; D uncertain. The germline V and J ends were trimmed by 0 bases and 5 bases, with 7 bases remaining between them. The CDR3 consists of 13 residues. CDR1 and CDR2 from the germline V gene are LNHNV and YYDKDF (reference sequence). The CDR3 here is CATSRDLRETQYF. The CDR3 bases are TGTGCCACCAGCAGAGATTTAAGGGAGACCCAGTACTTC.

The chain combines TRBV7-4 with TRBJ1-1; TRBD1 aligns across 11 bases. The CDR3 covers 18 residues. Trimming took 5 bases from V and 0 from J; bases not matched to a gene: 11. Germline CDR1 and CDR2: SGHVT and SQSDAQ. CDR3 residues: CASSPRRDRGDLNTEAFF. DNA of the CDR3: TGTGCCAGCAGCCCCCGCCGGGACAGGGGGGATCTGAACACTGAAGCTTTCTTT.